The entry below describes one T cell receptor beta chain. Its antigen is not known. The data were taken from a study of T-cell reconstitution after alpha-beta-depleted transplantation in children. Study results and limitations: Alpha-beta T cells about two months after transplant reportedly derived from several hundred expanded graft clones. Surviving recipient cells, namely T cells and thymic progenitors, were the source of high day-60 TCRbeta diversity in some patients.

The library targeted TCRbeta and was prepared with unique molecular identifiers. TCRdb re-derived calls from the PCR reads in MiXCR, one entry per CDR3 protein. The repertoire holds roughly 82,000 distinct CDR3 sequences, with about 14% as singletons. The TCR was taken from a male patient aged 2 to 10 who had a stem cell transplant for acute lymphoblastic leukemia, so the T cells may come from the graft donor. The sequences come from PBMCs, mostly from graft donor cells, collected 180 days after TCRalphabeta/CD19-depleted stem cell transplant.

CDR3 DNA: TGCAGCGTTGAACACCCTCTGGGGGCCAACGTCCTGACTTTC. Protein: CSVEHPLGANVLTF. The chain uses TRBV29-1 and TRBJ2-6, with no clear D. V was pared by 2 bases and J by 4 bases, with 9 bases between. Per the germline V gene, CDR1 is SQVTM and CDR2 is ANQGSEA. The CDR3 consists of 14 residues.